This T cell receptor beta chain came from a study of identifying expanded T cells in peripheral blood. Collection occurred without any documented infections or immune events in donors. Note on this clone: What it recognizes is unknown.

Study results and caveats: Over around two and four weeks, about 15 and 18 clones changed, versus around 1.2 between replicates. Clone count variance between approximately two-week samples rose with total template count.

The ends lost 5 bases at V and 0 bases at J; junction bases unmatched: 10. The CDR3 consists of 17 residues. Germline CDR1 LNHDA, CDR2 SQIVND (reference sequence). TCRdb's table, derived via immunoSEQ multiplex PCR, lists solely in-frame clones and lacks some. The repertoire holds approximately 100,000 clones, approximately 90% seen once, with about a sixth in the top ten. The TCR comes from a person between 18 and 75 years old in good health. The J gene is TRBJ2-4, the V gene TRBV19, with TRBD2 matching 7 bases. Sequenced: blood. CDR3 residues: CASSSPAGRLAKNIQYF. The CDR3 region has the DNA TGTGCCAGTAGTTCCCCAGCGGGGAGACTAGCCAAAAACATTCAGTACTTC.